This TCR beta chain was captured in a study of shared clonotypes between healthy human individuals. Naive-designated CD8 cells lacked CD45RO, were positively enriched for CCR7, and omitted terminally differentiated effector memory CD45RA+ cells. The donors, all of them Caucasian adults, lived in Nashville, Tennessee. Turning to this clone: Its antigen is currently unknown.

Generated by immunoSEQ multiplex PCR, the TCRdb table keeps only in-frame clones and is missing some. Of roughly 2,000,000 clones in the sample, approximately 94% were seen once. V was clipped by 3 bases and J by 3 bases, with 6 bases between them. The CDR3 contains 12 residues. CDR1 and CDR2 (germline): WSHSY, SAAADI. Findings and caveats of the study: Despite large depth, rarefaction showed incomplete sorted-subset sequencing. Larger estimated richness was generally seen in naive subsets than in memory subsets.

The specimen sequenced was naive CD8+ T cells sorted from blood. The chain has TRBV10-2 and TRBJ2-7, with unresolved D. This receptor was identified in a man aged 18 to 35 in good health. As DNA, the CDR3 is TGCGCCAGCAGTGATGCTAGCTACGAGCAGTACTTC. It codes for CASSDASYEQYF.